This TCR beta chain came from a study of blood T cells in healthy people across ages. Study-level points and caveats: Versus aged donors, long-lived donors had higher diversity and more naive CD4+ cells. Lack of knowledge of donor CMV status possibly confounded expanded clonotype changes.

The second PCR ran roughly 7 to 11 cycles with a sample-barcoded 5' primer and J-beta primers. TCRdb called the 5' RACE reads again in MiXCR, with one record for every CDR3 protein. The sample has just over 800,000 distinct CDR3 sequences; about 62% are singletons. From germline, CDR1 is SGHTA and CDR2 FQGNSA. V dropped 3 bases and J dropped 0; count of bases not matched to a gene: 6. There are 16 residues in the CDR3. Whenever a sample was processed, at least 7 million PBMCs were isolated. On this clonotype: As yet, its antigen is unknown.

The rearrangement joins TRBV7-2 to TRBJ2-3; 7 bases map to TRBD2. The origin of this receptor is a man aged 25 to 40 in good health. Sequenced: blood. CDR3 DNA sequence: TGTGCCAGCAGCTTTGGCGGCGGGGGTAGCACAGATACGCAGTATTTT. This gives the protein CASSFGGGGSTDTQYF.